These 29 T cell receptor beta chains originate from one sample sequenced in a study of blood T cell repertoires in COVID-19. Using immunoSEQ multiplex PCR, the repertoire was profiled, and TCRdb retains in-frame clones only, with some absent. The sample carries about 190,000 clones, around 78% recorded once. Sequencing used peripheral blood. These receptors all come from a woman at least 80 years old with active or convalescent COVID-19.

The chain has TRBV5-4 and TRBJ1-1; perhaps TRBD1 as D (5 bases). The germline CDR1 and CDR2 sequences are SGHNT and YYREEE (reference sequence). The length of the CDR3 is 15 residues. V dropped 4 bases and J dropped 1 base, with 14 bases sitting between them. In DNA form, the CDR3 reads TGTGCCAGCAGCCGCGCTTTGGGGGGGAACACTGAAGCTTTCTTT. As protein: CASSRALGGNTEAFF.

The chain joins TRBV7-8 to TRBJ2-1, with D possibly TRBD1 on 6 matching bases. The germline CDR1 and CDR2 sequences are SGHVS and FQNEAQ. V dropped 5 bases and J dropped 8 bases, with 19 bases sitting between them. This CDR3 has 15 residues. The CDR3 here is CASSPLPGVGYEQFF. The CDR3 bases are TGTGCCAGCAGCCCCCTCCCAGGGGTAGGGTATGAGCAGTTCTTC.

V gene TRBV6-5 combines with J gene TRBJ1-5; 9 bases align to TRBD1. J was trimmed by 3 bases and V by 6 bases; bases with no gene match: 3. Germline assignment: CDR1 MNHEY and CDR2 SVGAGI. This CDR3 is built from 14 residues. DNA of the CDR3: TGTGCCAGCAGGGGACAGGGTTACAATCAGCCCCAGCATTTT. It is translated as CASRGQGYNQPQHF.

About this clone: This specimen includes other DNA sequences encoding the same CDR3. This rearrangement joins TRBV3-1 (or the pseudogene TRBV3-2) to TRBJ1-1, with D uncertain. The length of the CDR3 is 13 residues. Trimming took off 1 base at V and 5 bases at J, with 8 bases between the two ends. Germline CDR1 is LGHDT and CDR2 is YNNKEL (reference sequence). In DNA, the CDR3 is TGTGCCAGCAGCCAAGGTGGCGGTACTGAAGCTTTCTTT. Translated, it gives CASSQGGGTEAFF.

The chain joins TRBV7-9 to TRBJ1-1; D gene uncertain. The germline gives CDR1 SEHNR, CDR2 FQNEAQ (reference sequence). The CDR3 runs 13 residues. V shed 2 bases and J shed 1 base, with 5 bases lying between them. The CDR3 region is CASSLTANTEAFF. Written as DNA, the CDR3 is TGTGCCAGCAGCTTAACAGCGAACACTGAAGCTTTCTTT.

The V call is TRBV11-2, the J call TRBJ2-5; 12 nucleotides agree with TRBD1. The germline gives CDR1 SGHAT, CDR2 FQNNGV. The V and J ends lost 5 bases and 1 base, in that order; junction bases with no gene match: 8. The CDR3 loop spans 17 amino acids. CDR3 region: CASSHGTGGVGQETQYF. As DNA, the CDR3 is TGTGCCAGCAGCCATGGGACAGGGGGCGTGGGCCAAGAGACCCAGTACTTC.

The chain uses TRBV19 and TRBJ1-4, with 9 bases lining up with TRBD1. Germline V lookup: CDR1 LNHDA, CDR2 SQIVND (reference sequence). The CDR3 totals 16 residues. V dropped 5 bases and J dropped 4; count of bases not matched to a gene: 8. Here the CDR3 DNA reads TGTGCCAGTAGTCCCCGGGACAGGGCTCGTAATGAAAAACTGTTTTTT. Amino acids: CASSPRDRARNEKLFF.

The rearrangement joins TRBV18 to TRBJ1-1, with a tentative D call TRBD1 (5 bases). Trimming took off 3 bases at V and 6 bases at J, with 14 bases between the two ends. CDR1 is KGHSH and CDR2 is LQKENI in the germline V gene. The CDR3 contains 14 residues. In DNA form, the CDR3 reads TGTGCCAGCTCACCTCTGGGATCGACAGCTGAAGCTTTCTTT. This translates into CASSPLGSTAEAFF.

The CDR3 region is CASSNDKPANSPLHF. In DNA, the CDR3 is TGTGCCAGCAGTAACGACAAGCCCGCTAATTCACCCCTCCACTTT. The genes are TRBV2 and TRBJ1-6, with D hard to call. The CDR3 covers 15 residues. V lost 5 bases, J lost 6 bases, and 14 bases lay in between. CDR1 is SNHLY, CDR2 FYNNEI, per germline.

The rearrangement joins TRBV11-2 to TRBJ2-5; D unclear. From germline, CDR1 is SGHAT and CDR2 FQNNGV. CDR3 length equals 11 residues. The ends were cut back, 1 base at V and 7 bases at J, with 4 bases in the middle. The CDR3 spells CASSLVGTQYF. CDR3 bases: TGTGCCAGCAGCTTAGTCGGGACCCAGTACTTC.

The rearrangement uses TRBV5-1 and TRBJ2-1, with TRBD2 identical over 7 bases. Trimming at V came to 1 base and at J to 6 bases, leaving 4 bases not matched to a gene. The CDR3 spans 14 residues. CDR1 SGHRS and CDR2 YFSETQ come from the germline V gene. The CDR3 loop reads CASSLWTGGNEQFF. The CDR3, as DNA: TGCGCCAGCAGCTTGTGGACGGGAGGCAATGAGCAGTTCTTC.

This chain links TRBV6-2 or TRBV6-3 with TRBJ1-4; TRBD1 might be the D (6 bases). Germline V lookup: CDR1 MNHEY, CDR2 SVGEGT. The CDR3 totals 18 residues. Trimming took off 0 bases at V and 4 bases at J, with 18 bases between the two ends. This CDR3 is CASSYSWSSGTSNEKLFF. The DNA of the CDR3 is TGTGCCAGCAGTTACTCGTGGAGTTCCGGGACAAGTAATGAAAAACTGTTTTTT.

V gene TRBV19 combines with J gene TRBJ1-5; D is undetermined. The CDR3 totals 12 residues. Germline V CDR1 and CDR2: LNHDA, SQIVND (reference sequence). Trimming removed 5 bases at V and 5 bases at J, with 7 bases between. The CDR3 loop is CASSRQDQPQHF. Here the CDR3 DNA reads TGTGCCAGTAGTCGGCAGGATCAGCCCCAGCATTTT.

The rearrangement joins TRBV7-8 to TRBJ1-5, with D unresolved. The CDR3 consists of 13 residues. V lost 5 bases and J 5 bases, leaving 10 bases between the germline ends. The germline V gene encodes CDR1 SGHVS and CDR2 FQNEAQ. CDR3 region: CASSLRVDQPQHF. The CDR3 DNA reads TGTGCCAGCAGCCTTCGTGTAGATCAGCCCCAGCATTTT.

J is TRBJ2-5 and V is TRBV27; unclear D gene. Germline V gives CDR1 MNHEY, CDR2 SMNVEV (reference sequence). The CDR3 extends over 13 amino acids. V lost 5 bases and J lost 0, with 7 bases in between. DNA for the CDR3: TGTGCCAGCAGTGCAAACTACCAAGAGACCCAGTACTTC. It is translated as CASSANYQETQYF.

The gene calls are TRBV28 and TRBJ2-6, with 7 bases aligning to TRBD1. CDR3 length equals 15 residues. The V and J ends lost 4 bases and 2 bases, in that order; junction bases with no gene match: 2. Germline loops: CDR1 MDHEN, CDR2 SYDVKM. In DNA, the CDR3 is TGTGCCAGCAGTTGGCAGGGGGCTGGGGCCAACGTCCTGACTTTC. This gives the protein CASSWQGAGANVLTF.

The chain uses TRBV15 and TRBJ2-3; D may be TRBD1 (6 bases). The V gene lost 0 bases and the J gene lost 1 base, with 8 bases spanning the gap. CDR3 length: 15 residues. Per the germline V gene, CDR1 is LNHNV and CDR2 is YYDKDF (reference sequence). This CDR3 reads CATSRDRQGTDTQYF. The CDR3 DNA reads as TGTGCCACCAGCAGAGATCGACAGGGCACAGATACGCAGTATTTT.

This clone was detected once. The chain uses TRBV6-6 and TRBJ2-1; the D gene is possibly TRBD1 (5 bases). Germline loops: CDR1 MNHNY, CDR2 SVGAGI (reference sequence). V lost 5 bases and J 8 bases, leaving 19 bases between the germline ends. The CDR3 covers 15 residues. The CDR3 DNA reads TGTGCCAGCAGTCAAGACGTCCTCCTGGGGCATGAGCAGTTCTTC. The encoded protein is CASSQDVLLGHEQFF.

The chain carries TRBV7-6 and TRBJ1-5, with 8 positions matching TRBD1. The ends lost 6 bases at V and 1 base at J; junction bases unmatched: 8. The germline CDR1 and CDR2 sequences are SGHVS and FNYEAQ. This CDR3 is 16 amino acids long. CDR3 coding DNA: TGTGCCAGCAGAGACAGGGGATCGGGGAGCAATCAGCCCCAGCATTTT. Translated, it gives CASRDRGSGSNQPQHF.

The rearrangement links TRBV11-3 to TRBJ2-3, with 7 positions matching TRBD1. The CDR3 spans 18 residues. CDR1 SGHNT and CDR2 YENEEA come from the germline V gene. V lost 3 bases, J lost 3 bases, and 15 bases stayed unmatched. CDR3 amino acids: CASSFSAGGNKRTDTQYF. The DNA of the CDR3 is TGTGCCAGCAGCTTTTCTGCAGGGGGTAACAAACGTACAGATACGCAGTATTTT.

This clone has a handful of counts. The V and J genes are TRBV30 and TRBJ1-2; 7 positions match TRBD1. Germline CDR1 is GTSNPN and CDR2 is SVGIG (reference sequence). The CDR3 loop spans 12 amino acids. Trimming cost V 5 bases and J 7 bases; bases outside gene matches: 7. In nucleotides, the CDR3 is TGTGCCTGGGAAACCAGGGGGTTTGGCTACACCTTC. The encoded protein is CAWETRGFGYTF.

The chain employs TRBV7-9 and TRBJ1-2; 8 nucleotides line up with TRBD1. CDR3 length: 15 amino acids. Germline V gene lookup returns CDR1 SEHNR and CDR2 FQNEAQ (reference sequence). The ends lost 4 bases at V and 7 bases at J; junction bases unmatched: 11. The CDR3 spells CASSSGDRTVSGYTF. The CDR3 DNA reads TGTGCCAGCAGCTCCGGGGACAGGACCGTCTCTGGCTACACCTTC.

This rearrangement joins TRBV6-2 or TRBV6-3 to TRBJ2-3, with a tentative D call TRBD2 (6 bases). Germline values: CDR1 MNHEY, CDR2 SVGEGT. This CDR3 spans 15 amino acids. V lost 1 base, J lost 2 bases, and 10 bases lay in between. The CDR3, as DNA: TGTGCCAGCAGTTACTTTGCGGGGAACACAGATACGCAGTATTTT. The encoded protein is CASSYFAGNTDTQYF.

The rearrangement joins TRBV7-9 to TRBJ1-4; D is possibly TRBD1 (6 bases). Trimming took 1 base from V and 8 from J, leaving 14 bases between them. The CDR3 runs to 15 residues. CDR1 and CDR2 from the germline V gene are SEHNR and FQNEAQ (reference sequence). CDR3 bases: TGTGCCAGCAGCTTAGTCGTGGGGGCATTGGAAAAACTGTTTTTT. Translation: CASSLVVGALEKLFF.

The gene calls are TRBV5-1 and TRBJ1-2, with a tentative D call TRBD1 (6 bases). Germline lookup yields CDR1 SGHRS and CDR2 YFSETQ. This CDR3 is built from 17 residues. With 3 bases removed from V and 0 bases from J, the gap between germline ends came to 18 bases. The CDR3 sequence: CASSSILNRDANYGYTF. The DNA for the CDR3 is TGCGCCAGCAGCTCGATTTTAAACAGGGACGCTAACTATGGCTACACCTTC. Together with reference TRBV5-1 and TRBJ1-2, the CDR3 gives the full variable domain: KAGVTQTPRYLIKTRGQQVTLSCSPISGHRSVSWYQQTPGQGLQFLFEYFSETQRNKGNFPGRFSGRQFSNSRSEMNVSTLELGDSALYLCASSSILNRDANYGYTFGSGTRLTVV.

V gene TRBV7-2 combines with J gene TRBJ2-3; tentatively, D is TRBD2 (5 bases). With 4 bases removed from V and 0 bases from J, the gap between germline ends came to 14 bases. CDR1 is SGHTA, CDR2 FQGNSA, per germline. CDR3 length: 16 amino acids. CDR3 nucleotides: TGTGCCAGCAGCTGGAGGTTTCAGACTAGCACAGATACGCAGTATTTT. Translated, it gives CASSWRFQTSTDTQYF.

The chain uses TRBV10-3 and TRBJ2-3; D gene uncertain. Trimming pared 3 bases from V and 3 bases from J, leaving 4 bases between. The CDR3 consists of 12 residues. Germline V gives CDR1 ENHRY, CDR2 SYGVKD. The CDR3 nucleotides are TGTGCCATCAGTGACAGGACAGATACGCAGTATTTT. Translation: CAISDRTDTQYF.

The chain combines TRBV11-3 with TRBJ2-1; TRBD1 agrees at 7 bases. The CDR3 spans 14 residues. V lost 4 bases, J lost 7 bases, and 7 bases stayed unmatched. The V gene's germline CDR1 is SGHNT and CDR2 YENEEA. The CDR3 nucleotides are TGTGCCAGCAGCTCCCCGGGACAGTTAAATGAGCAGTTCTTC. Its protein product is CASSSPGQLNEQFF.

DNA for the CDR3: TGTGCCAGCTCACCCGAGCGGGAGACCCAGTACTTC. This codes for CASSPERETQYF. The chain is built from TRBV18 and TRBJ2-5, with D perhaps TRBD2 (5 bases). CDR3 length: 12 amino acids. Trimming stripped 3 bases from V and 5 bases from J, with 7 bases between. Germline lookup yields CDR1 KGHSH and CDR2 LQKENI.